A single sample is the source of the 13 T cell receptor beta chains below, sequenced in a study of healthy donors' naive CD4 and CD8 T cells (dated by TCRdb to between 2015 and 2016). The data were produced on a 454 GS FLX Titanium. TCR libraries were built from about 0.45 ug of total RNA with a previously published linear amplification protocol. TCRdb took the public reads, trimmed them with fastp at Q25, ran MiXCR for clone calling and kept in-frame beta chains. Rows are unified per CDR3 protein, each entry keeping the most common DNA and genes. The sample records around 180,000 distinct CDR3 sequences, around 70% of which are singletons. The top ten hold less than 2.5% of the sample. Sequencing used naive CD4+ and CD8+ T cells sorted from blood, pooled from several donors. Read against the paper, the sample's cell subset or site label means: FACS-sorted naive CD4+ (CD45RO-CD45RA+) and naive CD8+ (CD45RA+CD27bright) T cells. These TCRs come from a pool of human donors in good health; the sample pools cells from several healthy donors.

V is TRBV19 and J is TRBJ2-1, with 10 nucleotides matching TRBD1. This CDR3 spans 16 amino acids. Germline CDR1 reads LNHDA; CDR2 reads SQIVND (reference sequence). Trimming took 4 bases from V and 7 from J; bases not matched to a gene: 10. The CDR3, as DNA: TGTGCCAGTAGTACCGGACAGGGGGTCAGGATGAATGAGCAGTTCTTC. Protein sequence: CASSTGQGVRMNEQFF.

The J gene is TRBJ2-3, the V gene TRBV18; 7 bases are a match to TRBD1. There are 17 residues in the CDR3. Unmatched junction bases numbered 8, after V lost 1 base and J lost 1 base. Germline V gives CDR1 KGHSH, CDR2 LQKENI. The CDR3 nucleotides are TGTGCCAGCTCACCACGTACCGGGACAGACGGCACAGATACGCAGTATTTT. Residues: CASSPRTGTDGTDTQYF.

The chain uses TRBV15 and TRBJ1-6; D not certain. The germline CDR1 and CDR2 sequences are LNHNV and YYDKDF (reference sequence). The CDR3 is 12 residues long. Between the trimmed V and J ends, which lost 5 bases and 10 bases, there was a span of 9 bases. Here the CDR3 reads CATSLSGSPLHF. CDR3 bases: TGTGCCACCAGCCTGAGTGGCTCACCCCTCCACTTT.

This chain uses TRBV18 with TRBJ2-7; 9 positions agree with TRBD2. The CDR3 contains 15 residues. With V trimmed by 5 bases and J by 3 bases, 8 bases remained unmatched. Germline V gives CDR1 KGHSH, CDR2 LQKENI. The CDR3 loop reads CASSIDGTSSYEQYF. For the CDR3, the DNA is TGTGCCAGCTCAATAGATGGGACTAGCAGCTACGAGCAGTACTTC. The complete variable domain, with remaining parts taken from reference TRBV18 and TRBJ2-7, reads NAGVMQNPRHLVRRRGQEARLRCSPMKGHSHVYWYRQLPEEGLKFMVYLQKENIIDESGMPKERFSAEFPKEGPSILRIQQVVRGDSAAYFCASSIDGTSSYEQYFGPGTRLTVT.

The rearrangement uses TRBV29-1 and TRBJ1-1; 7 bases align to TRBD1. Per germline, CDR1 SQVTM and CDR2 ANQGSEA. This CDR3 region has 14 residues. Losses at the gene ends were 6 bases for V and 1 base for J; bases not matched to a gene: 8. The CDR3 loop reads CSVPDRVTNTEAFF. The CDR3 DNA reads as TGCAGCGTGCCTGACAGGGTGACGAACACTGAAGCTTTCTTT.

The chain couples TRBV30 to TRBJ2-2; possibly TRBD2 for D (5 bases). The CDR3 consists of 12 residues. The germline CDR1 and CDR2 sequences are GTSNPN and SVGIG (reference sequence). V was clipped by 3 bases and J by 6 bases, with 8 bases between them. CDR3 DNA sequence: TGTGCCTGGAGAAGCGGCCCCGGGGAGCTGTTTTTT. Protein: CAWRSGPGELFF.

The rearrangement joins TRBV29-1 to TRBJ1-5, with D uncertain. Per germline, CDR1 SQVTM and CDR2 ANQGSEA. This CDR3 spans 13 amino acids. The V end was cut by 4 bases, the J end by 5 bases, with 12 bases between. The CDR3 here is CSVGTYLDQPQHF. Written as DNA, the CDR3 is TGCAGCGTTGGAACATACTTGGATCAGCCCCAGCATTTT.

The chain uses TRBV6-6 and TRBJ2-2; TRBD1 agrees at 7 bases. Germline V lookup: CDR1 MNHNY, CDR2 SVGAGI (reference sequence). The CDR3 is 16 residues long. Losses at the gene ends were 7 bases for V and 1 base for J; bases not matched to a gene: 9. The CDR3 protein is CASIWKGTENTGELFF. The CDR3 DNA is TGTGCCAGCATTTGGAAAGGGACAGAGAACACCGGGGAGCTGTTTTTT.

V and J are TRBV27 and TRBJ1-3, with TRBD1 as a possible D gene (5 bases). Germline V CDR1 and CDR2: MNHEY, SMNVEV (reference sequence). The CDR3 is 14 amino acids. V was cut by 4 bases and J by 4 bases, with 11 bases left in between. The CDR3 bases are TGTGCCAGCAGTTCAGGGATTTCGGGAAACACCATATATTTT. Its translation: CASSSGISGNTIYF.

The chain uses TRBV5-1 and TRBJ1-2; D perhaps matches TRBD1 (5 bases). Trimming pared 4 bases from V and 3 bases from J, leaving 10 bases between. The CDR3 is 13 amino acids. Per the germline V gene, CDR1 is SGHRS and CDR2 is YFSETQ. The CDR3 DNA follows: TGCGCCAGCAGCCAAGACAGTTACTATGGCTACACCTTC. This encodes CASSQDSYYGYTF.

The table lists this clonotype with a count of one. This rearrangement joins TRBV6-5 to TRBJ2-7; D unclear. Germline V gene sequence: CDR1 MNHEY, CDR2 SVGAGI. Trimming shortened V by 2 bases and J by 0 bases, and 8 bases separated the two germline ends. This CDR3 spans 14 amino acids. The CDR3 sequence: CASSYGQSSYEQYF. CDR3 bases: TGTGCCAGCAGTTACGGCCAAAGCTCCTACGAGCAGTACTTC.

The table lists this clonotype with a few counts. The rearrangement links TRBV29-1 to TRBJ1-1, with a possible D match to TRBD1 (5 bases). Trimming pared 4 bases from V and 2 bases from J, leaving 17 bases between. This CDR3 comprises 15 residues. Germline V gene lookup returns CDR1 SQVTM and CDR2 ANQGSEA. The CDR3 protein is CSVARAGRSNTEAFF. CDR3 nucleotide sequence: TGCAGCGTTGCTAGGGCAGGGAGGTCTAACACTGAAGCTTTCTTT.

The chain is built from TRBV11-1 and TRBJ2-3, with TRBD2 matching 11 bases. The CDR3 runs 16 residues. From germline, CDR1 is SGHAT and CDR2 FQDESV (reference sequence). Germline trimming cut 1 base from V and 0 bases from J; bases unmatched to any gene: 0. CDR3 residues: CASSLGLAGSTDTQYF. For the CDR3, the DNA is TGTGCCAGCAGCTTAGGACTAGCGGGGAGCACAGATACGCAGTATTTT.